What follows is one TCR beta chain and its context. Its antigen has not been determined. The input lacks base qualities; no much larger clone sits a single base away. The 39 donors, aged about 6 to 95 years, were systemically healthy Caucasian individuals from Russia. About 9.8 milliliters of peripheral blood were drawn from each donor into EDTA-treated Vacutainer tubes. Ficoll-Paque density-gradient centrifugation was used to isolate PBMCs, with at least 7 million per sample. Total RNA was extracted from PBMCs with Trizol reagent, with at least 5.5 micrograms obtained per sample. The percentages of naive CD45RAhigh/CD27high T cells were determined by flow cytometry on a PBMC aliquot from every donor. This record belongs to a study of blood T cells in healthy people across ages (dated by TCRdb to between 2014 and 2017). For the study in its entirety: In model experiments, roughly one uniquely barcoded TCR beta cDNA molecule per two T cells was captured by template switching. To track age-related changes in TCR beta repertoire diversity, the study relied on deep sequencing normalized with unique cDNA molecular identifiers. The donors were divided into four age groups: young (average about 15 years), middle-aged (about 41), aged (approximately 62) and long-lived (roughly 88). To avoid experimental bias, donors of different ages were distributed randomly across sequencing lanes. Two additional independent replicas of 1 million unique cDNA reads from the same blood draw were analyzed for two donors (one aged 18 to 30 and one aged 80 or older).

Libraries were built with 5' RACE. Sequencing was performed on an Illumina HiSeq 2500. A second PCR of roughly 6 to 11 cycles was run with a J-beta primer mix and a sample-barcoded 5' primer. A template-switch 5' adaptor carrying 12 random nucleotides introduced a unique molecular identifier onto each TCR beta cDNA molecule. At least 2.5 million CDR3-containing paired-end reads were obtained from each sample. The Mint cDNA synthesis kit, primed by a TRBC-specific oligonucleotide, was used to synthesize first-strand cDNA from all RNA. Following uracil-DNA glycosylase treatment, a first 18-cycle PCR with universal primers M1SS and BC2_uni_R was performed on all cDNA. In the paper's pipeline: For normalization, 1 million high-quality reads, each with a distinct molecular identifier, were randomly selected from each sample. Reads sharing molecular identifiers were discarded rather than binned into consensus sequences. MiTCR, run with a Q25 quality threshold and the strictest error-elimination algorithm, handled CDR3 identification, clonotype clustering and error correction. A nonparametric unseen species model using Euler transformation provided a lower-bound estimate of total TCR beta diversity. TCRdb reworked the public reads: Q25 trimming with fastp, MiXCR clone assembly, productive beta chains retained. A single entry per CDR3 protein holds the most common genes and DNA from its merged rows. The V and J calls here are based on TCRdb, not the publication. Across this sample there are about a million distinct CDR3 sequences, with about 48% seen only once. 10% to 15% of the sample goes to the ten largest clones.

On the study overall, not on this receptor specifically: The long-lived group showed more naive CD4+ T cells, fewer expanded clones and increased TCR diversity than the aged group, suggesting age selection. As age increased, observed TCR beta diversity per million T cells dropped in a roughly linear way, and a significant reduction was already evident by age roughly 36. The CMV infection status of donors was not known, potentially confounding age-related changes in expanded clonotypes. Estimates of total diversity based on one million sequenced T cells were considered lower bounds and underestimates. Conclusive comparison of naive and antigen-experienced compartments was prevented by the profiling of bulk unsorted PBMCs. There was a strong correlation between observed TCR beta diversity and the percentage of naive T cells measured by flow cytometry.

This TCR was sampled from a man in his thirties or forties in good health. Sequencing was performed on blood.

The sequenced DNA is TGCAGCGTTGAGGGACAGGATTTCGCCCTCAACTATGGCTACACCTTC. Translated, it reads CSVEGQDFALNYGYTF. The chain links TRBV29-1 with TRBJ1-2; the central 8 bases match TRBD1. The germline V and J ends show losses of 3 bases and 2 bases respectively, and no gene match explains 11 bases of the junction. CDR1 and CDR2 (SQVTM, ANQGSEA) derive from the germline V gene. Counted from cysteine to phenylalanine, this CDR3 has 16 amino acids. The DNA shown is the 48-base CDR3, in frame from base 1.